These 14 T cell receptor beta chains were all obtained from the same sample, sequenced in a study of T cell responses to AZD1222 COVID-19 vaccine. Sequencing was performed with immunoSEQ multiplex PCR; in TCRdb, only in-frame clones are kept and a portion is missing. The data hold around 170,000 clones, with more than 85% observed a single time. Source: peripheral blood, taken on day 0 of AZD1222 vaccination. These receptors all come from an adult in good health.

The rearrangement links TRBV5-1 to TRBJ2-1; TRBD2 aligns across 10 bases. CDR1 and CDR2 (germline): SGHRS, YFSETQ. This CDR3 is 16 amino acids long. The trim removed 4 bases at V and 2 bases at J, leaving 6 bases unmatched. The CDR3 sequence: CASSTSGRAPYNEQFF. In DNA, the CDR3 is TGCGCCAGCAGCACGAGCGGGAGGGCCCCCTACAATGAGCAGTTCTTC.

The rearrangement joins TRBV9 to TRBJ2-1; possibly TRBD1 or TRBD2 for D (5 bases each). CDR1 is SGDLS and CDR2 is YYNGEE in the germline V gene. This CDR3 region has 17 residues. V was shortened by 3 bases and J by 1 base, with 17 bases between the two germline ends. The CDR3 region is CASSANRWGKSYNEQFF. CDR3 DNA sequence: TGTGCCAGCAGCGCGAACCGATGGGGGAAATCCTACAATGAGCAGTTCTTC. Full variable domain (missing parts from reference TRBV9 and TRBJ2-1): DSGVTQTPKHLITATGQRVTLRCSPRSGDLSVYWYQQSLDQGLQFLIQYYNGEERAKGNILERFSAQQFPDLHSELNLSSLELGDSALYFCASSANRWGKSYNEQFFGPGTRLTVL.

In its sample, this clone was seen once. The chain recombines TRBV18 with TRBJ2-1; possible D gene TRBD2, 5 bases. The CDR3 runs 12 residues. Deletions cut 3 bases from V and 8 bases from J, with 8 bases between. CDR1 and CDR2 from the germline V gene are KGHSH and LQKENI. CDR3 residues: CASSPGGDEQFF. CDR3 in DNA: TGTGCCAGCTCACCCGGAGGCGATGAGCAGTTCTTC.

This chain connects TRBV28 to TRBJ1-5, with 12 nucleotides matching TRBD1. The CDR3 loop spans 15 amino acids. The germline gives CDR1 MDHEN, CDR2 SYDVKM. The trim removed 6 bases at V and 6 bases at J, leaving 6 bases unmatched. CDR3 coding DNA: TGTGCCAGCAGAAGCCGGGACAGGGGGCTTCAGCCCCAGCATTTT. This gives the protein CASRSRDRGLQPQHF. The full variable domain, completed using reference TRBV28 and TRBJ1-5, is DVKVTQSSRYLVKRTGEKVFLECVQDMDHENMFWYRQDPGLGLRLIYFSYDVKMKEKGDIPEGYSVSREKKERFSLILESASTNQTSMYLCASRSRDRGLQPQHFGDGTRLSIL.

The CDR3 DNA is TGTGCCTGGCGGACAGGGCGGAGTCCGAGGTCCTACGAGCAGTACTTC. Translation gives CAWRTGRSPRSYEQYF. The chain couples TRBV30 to TRBJ2-7; 8 bases fit TRBD1. With V trimmed by 5 bases and J by 1 base, 13 bases remained unmatched. The germline V gene has CDR1 GTSNPN and CDR2 SVGIG (reference sequence). The length of the CDR3 is 16 residues.

This clone was found a few times. The gene calls are TRBV28 and TRBJ2-2; D remains ambiguous. The CDR3 length is 13 residues. The ends were cut back, 3 bases at V and 6 bases at J, with 8 bases in the middle. The germline V gene encodes CDR1 MDHEN and CDR2 SYDVKM. The CDR3 is CASSFSNPGELFF. The CDR3 nucleotides read TGTGCCAGCAGTTTCAGTAATCCCGGGGAGCTGTTTTTT.

This chain joins TRBV9 and TRBJ2-7; 7 nucleotides align to TRBD2. The CDR3 is 18 amino acids. V was pared by 0 bases and J by 0 bases, with 12 bases of the junction left unmatched. Germline V CDR1 and CDR2: SGDLS, YYNGEE. The CDR3 nucleotides read TGTGCCAGCAGCGTAGGTTTCCGCGGGAGTTCCCCCTCCTACGAGCAGTACTTC. Its translation is CASSVGFRGSSPSYEQYF.

This clone was picked up one time. V usage is TRBV2 and J usage is TRBJ2-7; D unclear. CDR3 size: 12 residues. V was trimmed by 8 bases and J by 2 bases, leaving 10 bases between them. Per the germline V gene, CDR1 is SNHLY and CDR2 is FYNNEI. CDR3 residues: CASGPHTYEQYF. CDR3 nucleotides: TGTGCCAGCGGGCCGCATACCTACGAGCAGTACTTC.

V and J are TRBV4-1 and TRBJ1-5, with unresolved D. The germline CDR1 and CDR2 sequences are MGHRA and YSYEKL. The CDR3 runs to 14 residues. With 2 bases removed from V and 3 bases from J, the gap between germline ends came to 8 bases. The DNA of the CDR3 is TGCGCCAGCAGCCAAAGACATTCCAATCAGCCCCAGCATTTT. Translation: CASSQRHSNQPQHF.

The chain is built from TRBV19 and TRBJ2-7, with a weak D call TRBD2 (6 bases). Trimming took 3 bases from V and 4 from J, leaving 10 bases between them. The CDR3 loop spans 13 amino acids. Germline V gives CDR1 LNHDA, CDR2 SQIVND (reference sequence). The CDR3 sequence: CASSMGGLYEQYF. The CDR3 DNA reads TGTGCCAGTAGTATGGGGGGATTGTACGAGCAGTACTTC.

The chain employs TRBV5-1 and TRBJ2-7; weak D call: TRBD2 (5 bases). Germline V gene sequence: CDR1 SGHRS, CDR2 YFSETQ. Trimming removed 3 bases from V and 6 bases from J, with 10 bases in between. The CDR3 totals 12 residues. The CDR3 spells CASSYPEGEQYF. CDR3 in DNA: TGCGCCAGCAGCTACCCCGAGGGCGAGCAGTACTTC.

The chain uses TRBV21-1 and TRBJ1-3. TRBV21-1 counts as a pseudogene. The CDR3 consists of 20 residues. The CDR3 here is CASSKEPGAPTSPSGNTIYF. As DNA, the CDR3 is TGTGCCAGCAGCAAAGAACCGGGCGCTCCCACCAGCCCCTCTGGAAACACCATATATTTT.

On this clone: The sample has other DNA sequences that encode this CDR3 too. The CDR3: CASSLAETQYF. In nucleotides, the CDR3 is TGTGCCAGCAGCTTAGCCGAGACCCAGTACTTC. This chain connects TRBV7-2 to TRBJ2-5; D not certain. Germline V gene sequence: CDR1 SGHTA, CDR2 FQGNSA. This CDR3 comprises 11 residues. V lost 0 bases and J 5 bases, leaving 1 base between the germline ends.

The chain is built from TRBV7-9 and TRBJ1-1; perhaps TRBD1 as D (5 bases). CDR1 SEHNR and CDR2 FQNEAQ come from the germline V gene (reference sequence). V was trimmed by 6 bases and J by 4 bases, leaving 12 bases between them. This CDR3 contains 13 residues. CDR3 sequence: CASRPGHFTEAFF. For the CDR3, the DNA is TGTGCCAGCAGACCTGGACATTTCACTGAAGCTTTCTTT.